This TCR beta chain was profiled in a study of cytomegalovirus exposure and HLA in healthy donors. Whole-study results and caveats: The study recorded some 160 TCR beta chains that were cytomegalovirus-associated. Earlier findings revealed that most TCR beta V segments proved productive either about 87% or about 30% of the time. Rare TCR sequences predominated, though certain public TCRs were found in many donors.

A word on this clone: As yet, its antigen is unknown.

The CDR3 length is 14 residues. V lost 1 base, J lost 1 base, and 8 bases lay in between. From germline, CDR1 is LGHNA and CDR2 YNFKEQ. PCR involved 60 Vbeta and 13 Jbeta primers. The data were produced by immunoSEQ multiplex PCR, yet TCRdb's version contains in-frame clones alone and is incomplete. The repertoire holds 150,000 to 200,000 clones, with about three quarters as singletons. The sample was PBMCs. The V and J genes are TRBV4-2 and TRBJ2-7, with a tentative D call TRBD2 (6 bases). The origin of this receptor is a woman in her thirties in good health and CMV-seropositive. The CDR3 nucleotides are TGTGCCAGCAGCCAAGTGGGGAGGTCCTACGAGCAGTACTTC. This translates into CASSQVGRSYEQYF.